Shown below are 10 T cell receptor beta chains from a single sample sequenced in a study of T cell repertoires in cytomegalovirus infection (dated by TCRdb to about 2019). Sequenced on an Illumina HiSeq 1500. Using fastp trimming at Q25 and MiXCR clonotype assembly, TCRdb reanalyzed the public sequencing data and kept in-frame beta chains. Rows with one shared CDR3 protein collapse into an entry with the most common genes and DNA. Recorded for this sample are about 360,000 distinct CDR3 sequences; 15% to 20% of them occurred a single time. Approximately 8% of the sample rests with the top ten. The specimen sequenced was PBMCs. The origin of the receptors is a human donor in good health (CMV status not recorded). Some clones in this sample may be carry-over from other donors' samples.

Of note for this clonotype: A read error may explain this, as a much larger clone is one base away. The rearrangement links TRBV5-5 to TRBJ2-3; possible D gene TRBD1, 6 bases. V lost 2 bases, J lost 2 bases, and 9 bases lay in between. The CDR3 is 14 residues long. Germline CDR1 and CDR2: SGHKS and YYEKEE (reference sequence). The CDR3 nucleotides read TGTGCCAGCAGCTTCGGACAGAACACAGATACGCAGTATTTT. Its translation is CASSFGQNTDTQYF.

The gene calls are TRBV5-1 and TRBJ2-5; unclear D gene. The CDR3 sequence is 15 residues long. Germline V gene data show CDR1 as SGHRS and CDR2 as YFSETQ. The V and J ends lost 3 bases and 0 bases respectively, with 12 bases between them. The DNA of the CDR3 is TGCGCCAGCAGCTCCACCAGCCAGTACCAAGAGACCCAGTACTTC. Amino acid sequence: CASSSTSQYQETQYF.

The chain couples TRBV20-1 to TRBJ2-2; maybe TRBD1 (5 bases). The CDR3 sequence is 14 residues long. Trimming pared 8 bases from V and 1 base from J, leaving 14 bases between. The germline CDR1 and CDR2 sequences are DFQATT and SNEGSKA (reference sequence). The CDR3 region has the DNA TGCAGTACCTACAGGAACGGGAACACCGGGGAGCTGTTTTTT. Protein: CSTYRNGNTGELFF.

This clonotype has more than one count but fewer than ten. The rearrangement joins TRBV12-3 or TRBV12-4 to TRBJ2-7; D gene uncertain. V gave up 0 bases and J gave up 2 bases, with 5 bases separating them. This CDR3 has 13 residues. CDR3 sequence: CASSLAAAYEQYF. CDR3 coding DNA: TGTGCCAGCAGTTTAGCGGCAGCCTACGAGCAGTACTTC.

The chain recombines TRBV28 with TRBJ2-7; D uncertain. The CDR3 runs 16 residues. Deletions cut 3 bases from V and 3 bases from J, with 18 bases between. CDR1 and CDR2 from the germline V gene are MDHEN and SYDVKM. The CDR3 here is CASSFQARLGLYEQYF. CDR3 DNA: TGTGCCAGCAGTTTTCAGGCTCGACTGGGCCTCTACGAGCAGTACTTC.

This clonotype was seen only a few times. The CDR3 nucleotides are TGTGCCAGCCTCAAGACAGGGATAAACACTGAAGCTTTCTTT. Encoded protein: CASLKTGINTEAFF. The V call is TRBV6-8, the J call TRBJ1-1, with 7 bases fitting TRBD1. Germline V gene lookup returns CDR1 MNHGY and CDR2 SAAAGT. Trimming removed 8 bases from V and 2 bases from J; junction bases left unmatched: 8. This CDR3 spans 14 amino acids.

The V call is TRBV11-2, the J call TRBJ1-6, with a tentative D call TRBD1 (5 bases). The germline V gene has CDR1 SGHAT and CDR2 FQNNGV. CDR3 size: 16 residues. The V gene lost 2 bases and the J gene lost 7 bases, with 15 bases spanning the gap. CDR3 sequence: CASSLRQGIYNSPLHF. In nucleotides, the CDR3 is TGTGCCAGCAGCTTAAGGCAGGGCATTTACAATTCACCCCTCCACTTT.

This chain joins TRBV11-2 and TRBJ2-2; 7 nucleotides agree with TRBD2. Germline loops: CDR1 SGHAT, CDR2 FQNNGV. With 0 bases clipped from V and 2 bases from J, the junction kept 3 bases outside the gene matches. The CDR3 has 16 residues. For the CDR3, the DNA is TGTGCCAGCAGCTTAGATACGGGGGGTAACACCGGGGAGCTGTTTTTT. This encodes CASSLDTGGNTGELFF.

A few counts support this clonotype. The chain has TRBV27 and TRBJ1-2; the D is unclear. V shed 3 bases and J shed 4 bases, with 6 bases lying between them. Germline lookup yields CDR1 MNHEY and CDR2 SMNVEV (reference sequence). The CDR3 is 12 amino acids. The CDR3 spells CASSFSGYGYTF. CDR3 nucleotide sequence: TGTGCCAGCAGTTTCAGCGGCTATGGCTACACCTTC.

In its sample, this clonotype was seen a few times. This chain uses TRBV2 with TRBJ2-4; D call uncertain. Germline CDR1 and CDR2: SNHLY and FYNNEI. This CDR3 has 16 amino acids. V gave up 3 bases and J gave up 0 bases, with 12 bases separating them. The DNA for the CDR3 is TGTGCCAGCAGTGATCCGGCCATCCTAGCCAAAAACATTCAGTACTTC. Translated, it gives CASSDPAILAKNIQYF.